Listed here are 27 T cell receptor beta chains from one sample, sequenced in a study of cytomegalovirus exposure and HLA in healthy donors. Both 60 Vbeta primers and 13 Jbeta primers went into the PCR. Assay: immunoSEQ multiplex PCR; the TCRdb copy retains only in-frame clones and omits some. The table records 95,000 to 150,000 clones, around 75% of them present only once. The specimen sequenced was PBMCs. The receptors here all came from a woman between 50 and 59 years old in good health and CMV-seronegative.

The rearrangement links TRBV19 to TRBJ1-5; no clear D gene. From germline, CDR1 is LNHDA and CDR2 SQIVND (reference sequence). Trimming shortened V by 0 bases and J by 0 bases, and 12 bases separated the two germline ends. The CDR3 has 17 residues. CDR3 in DNA: TGTGCCAGTAGTATAGATCTTCCGGGATATAGCAATCAGCCCCAGCATTTT. Its protein product is CASSIDLPGYSNQPQHF.

Notes on this clone: Compared with germline, one end of the junction differs, possibly owing to a read error. The chain combines TRBV15 with TRBJ1-1; D may be TRBD1 (5 bases). CDR3 size: 16 residues. CDR1 is LNHNV and CDR2 is YYDKDF in the germline V gene (reference sequence). For the CDR3, the DNA is TGTGCCTCCAGCAGGGACTCTATGGCGCTGAACACTGAAGCTTTCTTT. This codes for CASSRDSMALNTEAFF. The entire variable domain, with the rest obtained from reference TRBV15 and TRBJ1-1, is as follows: DAMVIQNPRYQVTQFGKPVTLSCSQTLNHNVMYWYQQKSSQAPKLLFHYYDKDFNNEADTPDNFQSRRPNTSFCFLDIRSPGLGDTAMYLCASSRDSMALNTEAFFGQGTRLTVV.

The chain uses TRBV7-2 and TRBJ2-7, with D tentatively TRBD1 (5 bases). Germline values: CDR1 SGHTA, CDR2 FQGNSA. V was cut by 2 bases and J by 4 bases, with 18 bases left in between. The CDR3 loop spans 16 amino acids. For the CDR3, the DNA is TGTGCCAGCAGCTTACAGTTACAGGTACCTTCGTACGAGCAGTACTTC. Its protein is CASSLQLQVPSYEQYF. Combining the CDR3 with reference TRBV7-2 and TRBJ2-7 gives the whole variable domain GAGVSQSPSNKVTEKGKDVELRCDPISGHTALYWYRQSLGQGLEFLIYFQGNSAPDKSGLPSDRFSAERTGGSVSTLTIQRTQQEDSAVYLCASSLQLQVPSYEQYFGPGTRLTVT.

This chain links TRBV2 with TRBJ1-2, with a weak D call TRBD1 (6 bases). Trimming stripped 4 bases from V and 4 bases from J, with 13 bases between. Looked up from germline, CDR1 is SNHLY and CDR2 is FYNNEI. CDR3 length: 14 residues. As DNA, the CDR3 is TGTGCCAGCAGTGTCCGACAGGACCCCTATGGCTACACCTTC. It is translated as CASSVRQDPYGYTF.

This CDR3 reads CAWSSYSFNSPLHF. CDR3 DNA sequence: TGTGCCTGGAGTTCATACAGCTTTAATTCACCCCTCCACTTT. V and J are TRBV30 and TRBJ1-6; D is unresolved. Trimming stripped 2 bases from V and 6 bases from J, with 11 bases between. The CDR3 spans 14 residues. Per germline, CDR1 GTSNPN and CDR2 SVGIG (reference sequence).

The V call is TRBV27, the J call TRBJ2-3, with a weak D call TRBD1 (6 bases). Per germline, CDR1 MNHEY and CDR2 SMNVEV (reference sequence). The germline V and J ends were trimmed by 5 bases and 1 base, with 7 bases remaining between them. The CDR3 is 13 amino acids. CDR3 sequence reads: CASSGGRTDTQYF. CDR3 in DNA: TGTGCCAGCAGTGGGGGCCGCACAGATACGCAGTATTTT.

The chain employs TRBV7-2 and TRBJ2-3, with D perhaps matching TRBD2 (6 bases). The CDR3 totals 16 residues. The V end lost 1 base, the J end lost 4 bases, and 15 bases lay between the germline ends. Germline CDR1 reads SGHTA; CDR2 reads FQGNSA. The CDR3 DNA reads as TGTGCCAGCAGCTTAGGGGTCGGGAGAGGAGCAGATACGCAGTATTTT. It yields the protein CASSLGVGRGADTQYF.

The rearrangement joins TRBV19 to TRBJ2-3; 7 nucleotides agree with TRBD1. Germline values: CDR1 LNHDA, CDR2 SQIVND (reference sequence). The V segment lost 3 bases and the J segment 4 bases; nucleotides outside the gene matches: 4. CDR3 length: 14 amino acids. CDR3 DNA sequence: TGTGCCAGTAGTATCACAGGGGTGGCAGATACGCAGTATTTT. Translated: CASSITGVADTQYF.

The rearrangement links TRBV6-1 to TRBJ2-7; weak D call: TRBD1 (5 bases). Germline assignment: CDR1 MNHNS and CDR2 SASEGT. This CDR3 is built from 15 residues. Trimming pared 6 bases from V and 2 bases from J, leaving 17 bases between. CDR3 amino acids: CASRLIQERPYEQYF. Here the CDR3 DNA reads TGTGCCAGCAGACTTATACAGGAGAGACCCTACGAGCAGTACTTC.

CDR3: CASSAGTGGYNEQFF. For the CDR3, the DNA is TGTGCCAGCAGTGCAGGGACAGGGGGTTACAATGAGCAGTTCTTC. The rearrangement uses TRBV27 and TRBJ2-1, with 11 positions matching TRBD1. Germline CDR1 and CDR2: MNHEY and SMNVEV (reference sequence). The V and J ends lost 5 bases and 4 bases, in that order; junction bases with no gene match: 4. The CDR3 has 15 amino acids.

The rearrangement joins TRBV4-2 to TRBJ2-7; tentative D call: TRBD2 (6 bases). The germline V and J ends were trimmed by 3 bases and 4 bases, with 16 bases remaining between them. Germline V gene lookup returns CDR1 LGHNA and CDR2 YNFKEQ. The CDR3 consists of 15 residues. The CDR3 is CASSQEGFSEYEQYF. The CDR3 nucleotides are TGTGCCAGCAGCCAGGAGGGATTCTCAGAGTACGAGCAGTACTTC.

The V and J genes are TRBV28 and TRBJ2-5, with a weak D call TRBD2 (5 bases). With the DNA end fitting TRBJ2-7 better, the J assignment may be wrong. The germline CDR1 and CDR2 sequences are MDHEN and SYDVKM. This CDR3 contains 14 residues. CDR3 DNA sequence: TGTGCCAGCAGTTTCTATAGCGAGGTCTACGAGCAGTACTTC. It translates to CASSFYSEVYEQYF.

V and J are TRBV5-6 and TRBJ2-2; 9 nucleotides agree with TRBD2. Germline CDR1 is SGHDT and CDR2 is YYEEEE. The CDR3 has 17 amino acids. With V trimmed by 0 bases and J by 1 base, 4 bases remained unmatched. CDR3: CASSLVTSGGNTGELFF. Written as DNA, the CDR3 is TGTGCCAGCAGCTTGGTGACTAGCGGAGGGAACACCGGGGAGCTGTTTTTT.

This clone was recorded only once. This chain connects TRBV11-2 to TRBJ2-1; D gene ambiguous. The CDR3 loop spans 13 amino acids. Germline CDR1 SGHAT, CDR2 FQNNGV. V lost 1 base, J lost 4 bases, and 5 bases lay in between. The DNA of the CDR3 is TGTGCCAGCAGCTTAGGGAGATACAATGAGCAGTTCTTC. Its protein is CASSLGRYNEQFF.

The chain recombines TRBV28 with TRBJ2-3; tentatively, D is TRBD2 (5 bases). CDR1 and CDR2 (germline): MDHEN, SYDVKM. The CDR3 is 12 amino acids. The V and J ends lost 3 bases and 14 bases respectively, with 15 bases between them. The CDR3 sequence is CASSFYGGGWYF. The CDR3 nucleotides are TGTGCCAGCAGTTTTTACGGCGGAGGCTGGTATTTT.

In DNA form, the CDR3 reads TGTGCCAGCAGTTTGGCCTTTAGCACAGATACGCAGTATTTT. Amino acid sequence: CASSLAFSTDTQYF. The V call is TRBV27, the J call TRBJ2-3; no reliable D call. The germline V gene has CDR1 MNHEY and CDR2 SMNVEV (reference sequence). This CDR3 region has 14 residues. Trimming took off 3 bases at V and 0 bases at J, with 7 bases between the two ends.

This clone was detected only once. This chain links TRBV19 with TRBJ1-3; unclear D gene. The CDR3 extends over 13 amino acids. Germline V gene lookup returns CDR1 LNHDA and CDR2 SQIVND (reference sequence). V was pared by 10 bases and J by 4 bases, with 14 bases between. Here the CDR3 reads CATTEPYGNTIYF. The CDR3, as DNA: TGTGCCACCACCGAGCCCTACGGAAACACCATATATTTT.

V gene TRBV28 combines with J gene TRBJ1-3; D possibly corresponds to TRBD1 (6 bases). Germline CDR1 is MDHEN and CDR2 is SYDVKM. The CDR3 has 17 amino acids. The germline V and J ends were trimmed by 2 bases and 2 bases, with 16 bases remaining between them. The CDR3: CASSLATGDTTGNTIYF. The DNA of the CDR3 is TGTGCCAGCAGTTTAGCCACTGGGGACACTACTGGAAACACCATATATTTT.

The chain is built from TRBV28 and TRBJ2-7; D ambiguous. V was shortened by 5 bases and J by 6 bases, with 8 bases between the two germline ends. Germline V CDR1 and CDR2: MDHEN, SYDVKM. This CDR3 region has 11 residues. The CDR3 sequence: CASSLAREQYF. CDR3 nucleotides: TGTGCCAGCAGTCTGGCACGCGAGCAGTACTTC.

The chain is built from TRBV6-5 and TRBJ1-1, with D perhaps matching TRBD1 (6 bases). CDR1 MNHEY and CDR2 SVGAGI come from the germline V gene. There are 16 residues in the CDR3. V was clipped by 0 bases and J by 1 base, with 12 bases between them. The CDR3 loop reads CASSYSWQGTNTEAFF. The CDR3 nucleotides are TGTGCCAGCAGTTACTCCTGGCAGGGGACGAACACTGAAGCTTTCTTT.

V and J are TRBV9 and TRBJ2-1; the D is unclear. This CDR3 has 13 amino acids. Trimming shortened V by 3 bases and J by 4 bases, and 8 bases separated the two germline ends. Germline V lookup: CDR1 SGDLS, CDR2 YYNGEE. CDR3 nucleotides: TGTGCCAGCAGCGCCACCGCGTACAATGAGCAGTTCTTC. Translation gives CASSATAYNEQFF.

The rearrangement uses TRBV5-6 and TRBJ2-3, with 13 bases fitting TRBD2. CDR1 is SGHDT, CDR2 YYEEEE, per germline. The CDR3 extends over 17 amino acids. J was trimmed by 0 bases and V by 3 bases; bases with no gene match: 4. CDR3 region: CASSWGTSGASTDTQYF. CDR3 coding DNA: TGTGCCAGCAGCTGGGGGACTAGCGGGGCTAGCACAGATACGCAGTATTTT. The complete variable domain, with remaining parts taken from reference TRBV5-6 and TRBJ2-3, reads DAGVTQSPTHLIKTRGQQVTLRCSPKSGHDTVSWYQQALGQGPQFIFQYYEEEERQRGNFPDRFSGHQFPNYSSELNVNALLLGDSALYLCASSWGTSGASTDTQYFGPGTRLTVL.

The chain couples TRBV6-1 to TRBJ2-2; D is undetermined. Germline assignment: CDR1 MNHNS and CDR2 SASEGT. The CDR3 spans 14 residues. The V gene lost 5 bases and the J gene lost 2 bases, with 9 bases spanning the gap. This CDR3 reads CASSQLKNTGELFF. CDR3 in DNA: TGTGCCAGCAGTCAGTTGAAAAACACCGGGGAGCTGTTTTTT.

The chain couples TRBV19 to TRBJ1-2; maybe TRBD1 (6 bases). Germline V gives CDR1 LNHDA, CDR2 SQIVND (reference sequence). V shed 3 bases and J shed 4 bases, with 24 bases lying between them. CDR3 length: 18 amino acids. This CDR3 reads CASSIEGPSGGAGYGYTF. The CDR3 nucleotides are TGTGCCAGTAGTATCGAGGGGCCCAGCGGGGGGGCCGGCTATGGCTACACCTTC.

The chain couples TRBV4-1 to TRBJ2-7; no definite D call. The CDR3 consists of 14 residues. V was clipped by 1 base and J by 0 bases, with 7 bases between them. Germline V gene lookup returns CDR1 MGHRA and CDR2 YSYEKL. The CDR3 DNA is TGCGCCAGCAGCCAAGGATCAGGCTCCTACGAGCAGTACTTC. As protein: CASSQGSGSYEQYF.

V and J are TRBV28 and TRBJ2-3, with 9 bases matching TRBD2. CDR1 is MDHEN, CDR2 SYDVKM, per germline. This CDR3 comprises 16 residues. Trimming took 6 bases from V and 0 from J; bases not matched to a gene: 7. CDR3 nucleotides: TGTGCCAGCAGGCCGACTAGCGGAACTAGCACAGATACGCAGTATTTT. It translates to CASRPTSGTSTDTQYF.

This clone appeared a few times. This chain uses TRBV15 with TRBJ2-7; 9 nucleotides agree with TRBD2. The germline V gene has CDR1 LNHNV and CDR2 YYDKDF (reference sequence). With V trimmed by 3 bases and J by 6 bases, 6 bases remained unmatched. This CDR3 comprises 14 residues. The CDR3 sequence: CATSSPSGTGEQYF. CDR3 DNA: TGTGCCACCAGCAGTCCTAGCGGGACTGGCGAGCAGTACTTC.